This T cell receptor (beta chain) comes out of a study of T cells in Graves' hyperthyroidism and ophthalmopathy. Study-level findings and limits: In the blood, most expanded thyroid clonotypes above 0.001 appeared as well.

Germline-derived CDR1 and CDR2 are SGHVT and SQSDAQ. CDR3 length equals 15 residues. The TCR beta CDR3 regions underwent amplification using RNA transcripts as the source. The TCR CDR3 first-round RT-PCR relied on the HTBI primer set. MiXCR, applied by TCRdb to the multiplex PCR reads, yields one record per CDR3 protein. The table lists more than 550,000 distinct CDR3 sequences, roughly 46% of them singletons. About this clonotype itself: Its antigen is not identified. One junction end disagrees with the germline gene, perhaps due to a read error.

Input material: peripheral blood or thyroid tissue (not recorded which). V and J are TRBV7-4 and TRBJ1-6; D remains unclear. The sequence was collected from an adult man with Graves' disease, either hyperthyroidism or ophthalmopathy (not recorded which). CDR3 sequence: CASSLGGRANSPLHF. CDR3 nucleotide sequence: TGTGCCAGCAGTTTAGGTGGGCGGGCAAATTCACCCCTCCACTTT.